A selection of T cell receptor beta chains follows, all from one sample in a study of cytomegalovirus exposure and HLA in healthy donors. Data came from immunoSEQ multiplex PCR; TCRdb stores just in-frame clones and leaves some out. The sample holds some 250,000 clones; about 80% are singletons and the top ten take 4.5% to 6%. Sequenced input: PBMCs. These receptors came from a woman in her 40s in good health and CMV-seropositive. The CDR3 runs from the conserved cysteine through the conserved F or W. The D gene is left open where the match is weak. Size is stated for part of the rows, as once, few or many counts, or as a class when the clone is expanded.

v_gene: TRBV5-1; j_gene: TRBJ2-3; abundance: once; d_gene: TRBD1; CDR3aa: CSSVFLDRSTDTQYF; CDR3nt: TGCTCCTCGGTTTTTCTGGACAGGAGCACAGATACGCAGTATTTT
v_gene: TRBV7-9; j_gene: TRBJ2-7; abundance: -; d_gene: -; CDR3aa: CASSSTYEQYF; CDR3nt: TGTGCTAGCAGTTCAACCTACGAGCAGTACTTC
v_gene: TRBV5-6; j_gene: TRBJ2-6; abundance: -; d_gene: TRBD2; CDR3aa: CASSGGLAASGANVLTF; CDR3nt: TGTGCCAGCAGCGGGGGACTAGCGGCCTCTGGGGCCAACGTCCTGACTTTC
v_gene: TRBV11-3; j_gene: TRBJ2-7; abundance: -; d_gene: -; CDR3aa: CASSPDRYSSYEQYF; CDR3nt: TGTGCCAGCAGCCCCGACAGGTACAGCTCCTACGAGCAGTACTTC
v_gene: TRBV4-1; j_gene: TRBJ1-5; abundance: -; d_gene: -; CDR3aa: CASSQDEGRNQPQHF; CDR3nt: TGCGCCAGCAGCCAAGATGAGGGCAGGAATCAGCCCCAGCATTTT
v_gene: TRBV4-3; j_gene: TRBJ2-1; abundance: -; d_gene: TRBD2; CDR3aa: CASSQGTGGKGNEQFF; CDR3nt: TGCGCCAGCAGCCAAGGGACGGGAGGAAAAGGGAATGAGCAGTTCTTC
v_gene: TRBV6-6; j_gene: TRBJ1-6; abundance: -; d_gene: TRBD1; CDR3aa: CASSTGEPAWNSPLHF; CDR3nt: TGTGCCAGCAGTACAGGGGAACCGGCTTGGAATTCACCCCTCCACTTT
v_gene: TRBV7-2; j_gene: TRBJ2-7; abundance: once; d_gene: TRBD1; CDR3aa: CASSSRGRGAYEQYF; CDR3nt: TGTGCCAGCAGCTCCAGGGGGCGAGGGGCATACGAGCAGTACTTC
v_gene: TRBV28; j_gene: TRBJ1-4; abundance: -; d_gene: -; CDR3aa: CASSTQGVATNEKLFF; CDR3nt: TGTGCCAGCAGTACCCAAGGGGTAGCAACTAATGAAAAACTGTTTTTT
v_gene: TRBV4-1; j_gene: TRBJ2-5; abundance: -; d_gene: -; CDR3aa: CASSQVAGSQETQYF; CDR3nt: TGCGCCAGCAGCCAAGTTGCGGGTTCCCAAGAGACCCAGTACTTC
v_gene: TRBV7-8; j_gene: TRBJ2-7; abundance: once; d_gene: TRBD2; CDR3aa: CASSLGGTSSYEQYF; CDR3nt: TGTGCCAGCAGCTTAGGAGGGACTAGCTCGTACGAGCAGTACTTC
v_gene: TRBV19; j_gene: TRBJ2-2; abundance: -; d_gene: -; CDR3aa: CASSVTRDTGELFF; CDR3nt: TGTGCCAGTAGTGTGACTAGGGACACCGGGGAGCTGTTTTTT
v_gene: TRBV7-2; j_gene: TRBJ2-5; abundance: -; d_gene: -; CDR3aa: CASSLNVRGTQETQYF; CDR3nt: TGTGCCAGCAGTCTAAATGTGAGGGGGACCCAAGAGACCCAGTACTTC
v_gene: TRBV11-2; j_gene: TRBJ2-3; abundance: -; d_gene: -; CDR3aa: CASSHDIGVNTQYF; CDR3nt: TGTGCCAGCAGCCATGACATCGGGGTGAATACGCAGTATTTT
v_gene: TRBV7-2; j_gene: TRBJ2-7; abundance: -; d_gene: -; CDR3aa: CASSLEVLGSVSPYEQYF; CDR3nt: TGTGCCAGCAGCTTAGAGGTTTTAGGTAGCGTGTCTCCCTACGAGCAGTACTTC
v_gene: TRBV5-4; j_gene: TRBJ2-1; abundance: -; d_gene: TRBD1; CDR3aa: CASSFGGTGGKYEQFF; CDR3nt: TGTGCCAGCAGCTTTGGAGGGACAGGGGGTAAATATGAGCAGTTCTTC